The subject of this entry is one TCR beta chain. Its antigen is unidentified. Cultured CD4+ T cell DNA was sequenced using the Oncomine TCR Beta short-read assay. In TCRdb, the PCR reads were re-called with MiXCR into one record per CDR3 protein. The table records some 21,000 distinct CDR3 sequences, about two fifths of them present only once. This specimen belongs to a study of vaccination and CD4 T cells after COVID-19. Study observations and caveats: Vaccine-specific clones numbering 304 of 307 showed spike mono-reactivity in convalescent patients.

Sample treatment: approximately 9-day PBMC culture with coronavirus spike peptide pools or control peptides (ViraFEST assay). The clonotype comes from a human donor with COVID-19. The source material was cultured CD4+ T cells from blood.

The CDR3, as DNA: TGTGCCAGCAGCCCTTCGACAGGGGGCCATCAGCCCCAGCATTTT. Amino acids: CASSPSTGGHQPQHF. The chain is built from TRBV9 and TRBJ1-5; 10 bases are shared with TRBD1. The germline CDR1 and CDR2 sequences are SGDLS and YYNGEE. The CDR3 extends over 15 amino acids. V trimming: 4 bases; J trimming: 5 bases; junction bases outside the gene matches: 6.